Detailed here is one TCR beta chain. These data originate in a study of blood T cell repertoires in COVID-19. Study-level information: Sources were T cells, B-cell-depleted T cells, or PBMCs; the material itself was cDNA or gDNA.

Sequencing used immunoSEQ multiplex PCR; TCRdb keeps in-frame clones, though not all of them. This table has more than 20,000 clones, roughly 80% appearing once. Trimming removed 3 bases at V and 3 bases at J, with 17 bases between. The CDR3 extends over 16 amino acids. The clonotype comes from a man in his fifties or sixties with active or convalescent COVID-19. The rearrangement joins TRBV23-1 to TRBJ1-2; D remains ambiguous. TRBV23-1 is designated an ORF whose function remains uncertain. Sample: peripheral blood. CDR3 in amino acids: CASSQLPGSRYYGYTF. Written as DNA, the CDR3 is TGCGCCAGCAGTCAGCTACCAGGAAGCCGCTACTATGGCTACACCTTC.